Presented here are 5 T cell receptor beta chains from one specimen sequenced in a study of control samples from healthy donors and cancer patients. Using immunoSEQ multiplex PCR, the repertoire was profiled, and TCRdb retains in-frame clones only, with some absent. The sample consists of roughly 12,000 clones, approximately 95% of them appearing once. The sequenced material came from PBMCs. The receptors originated from a man aged 70 or older with head and neck cancer.

V usage is TRBV2 and J usage is TRBJ2-3; the D is unclear. Germline V gene sequence: CDR1 SNHLY, CDR2 FYNNEI. The CDR3 totals 12 residues. Trimming shortened V by 6 bases and J by 2 bases, and 6 bases separated the two germline ends. DNA for the CDR3: TGTGCCAGCAGCGGTAACACAGATACGCAGTATTTT. Translated: CASSGNTDTQYF.

The chain recombines TRBV20-1 with TRBJ1-4; 7 positions match TRBD1. CDR3 length: 14 amino acids. V lost 3 bases and J lost 11; bases outside the gene matches: 12. Germline V gives CDR1 DFQATT, CDR2 SNEGSKA (reference sequence). The CDR3 here is CSASTGQAGEKLFF. CDR3 sequence (DNA): TGCAGTGCTAGTACCGGACAGGCCGGGGAGAAACTGTTTTTT.

This chain links TRBV19 with TRBJ2-1; the match to TRBD2 covers 8 bases. The CDR3 consists of 15 residues. The V segment lost 2 bases and the J segment 6 bases; nucleotides outside the gene matches: 6. Per germline, CDR1 LNHDA and CDR2 SQIVND (reference sequence). The CDR3 DNA sequence: TGTGCCAGTAGTATAATCCGGGGGGGCTTCAATGAGCAGTTCTTC. It encodes CASSIIRGGFNEQFF.

The CDR3 DNA sequence: TGTGCCAGCAGCCAAGGGTACGCCCCTCGACAGTACTTC. Translating gives CASSQGYAPRQYF. J is TRBJ2-7 and V is TRBV3-1 (or the pseudogene TRBV3-2); no clear D gene. Germline V gene data show CDR1 as LGHDT and CDR2 as YNNKEL (reference sequence). The CDR3 runs 13 residues. Trimming shortened V by 1 base and J by 10 bases, and 14 bases separated the two germline ends.

This clone was found a few times. The CDR3: CASSPGAGFGYTF. CDR3 nucleotides: TGTGCCAGCAGCCCAGGAGCGGGGTTTGGCTACACCTTC. V and J are TRBV7-9 and TRBJ1-2; no firm D call. The germline V gene has CDR1 SEHNR and CDR2 FQNEAQ (reference sequence). CDR3 length equals 13 residues. The V end lost 5 bases, the J end lost 7 bases, and 14 bases lay between the germline ends.